This TCR beta chain comes out of a study of early T cells in non-severe SARS-CoV-2 infection. Overall study findings and caveats: Matching against VDJdb likely underestimated virus-specific expansions, favoring anti-spike CD8.

To note about this clonotype: What it binds is not known.

Using its own MiXCR run on the 5' RACE reads, TCRdb lists one record per CDR3 protein. The sample consists of roughly 50,000 distinct CDR3 sequences, about 9.3% of them appearing once. V shed 8 bases and J shed 4 bases, with 12 bases lying between them. Germline V gene lookup returns CDR1 MNHEY and CDR2 SVGEGT. The CDR3 extends over 13 amino acids. Sequencing was done on a sample of whole blood. The genes are TRBV6-2 or TRBV6-3 and TRBJ1-5; perhaps TRBD1 as D (5 bases). This TCR came from an adult who was a healthcare worker with PCR-confirmed SARS-CoV-2 infection or an uninfected control (not recorded which). CDR3 bases: TGTGCCAGCCACGACAGACAAAATCAGCCCCAGCATTTT. Residues: CASHDRQNQPQHF.